This T cell receptor (beta chain) is drawn from a study of PD-L1 blockade in urothelial cancer. Sequencing was performed with immunoSEQ multiplex PCR; in TCRdb, only in-frame clones are kept and a portion is missing. This sample yields roughly 28,000 clones, of which around four fifths are seen a single time; about 3% belongs to the top ten. Trimming stripped 2 bases from V and 7 bases from J, with 21 bases between. This CDR3 contains 16 residues. The germline V gene has CDR1 SGHRS and CDR2 YFSETQ. Indicated time point: peripheral blood 6 weeks after treatment start. The rearrangement links TRBV5-1 to TRBJ1-2; possible D gene TRBD1, 6 bases. The origin of this receptor is a man aged 65-85 years with urothelial cancer. Sequences were derived from PBMCs, sampled around atezolizumab (anti-PD-L1) treatment. DNA for the CDR3: TGCGCCAGCAGCTTCAACACGTCTCCAGGGGTTGGTGGCTACACCTTC. Translating gives CASSFNTSPGVGGYTF. The whole variable domain, filled in from reference TRBV5-1 and TRBJ1-2, reads KAGVTQTPRYLIKTRGQQVTLSCSPISGHRSVSWYQQTPGQGLQFLFEYFSETQRNKGNFPGRFSGRQFSNSRSEMNVSTLELGDSALYLCASSFNTSPGVGGYTFGSGTRLTVV.